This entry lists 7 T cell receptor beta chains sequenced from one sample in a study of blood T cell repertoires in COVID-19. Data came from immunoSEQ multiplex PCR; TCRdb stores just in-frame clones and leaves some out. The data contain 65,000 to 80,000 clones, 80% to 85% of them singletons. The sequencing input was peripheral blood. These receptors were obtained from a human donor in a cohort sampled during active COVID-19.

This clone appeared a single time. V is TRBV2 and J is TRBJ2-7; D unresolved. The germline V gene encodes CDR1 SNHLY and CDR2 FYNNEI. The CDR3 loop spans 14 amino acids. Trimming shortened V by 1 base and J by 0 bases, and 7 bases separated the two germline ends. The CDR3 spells CASSEEQSSYEQYF. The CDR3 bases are TGTGCCAGCAGTGAAGAACAGAGCTCCTACGAGCAGTACTTC.

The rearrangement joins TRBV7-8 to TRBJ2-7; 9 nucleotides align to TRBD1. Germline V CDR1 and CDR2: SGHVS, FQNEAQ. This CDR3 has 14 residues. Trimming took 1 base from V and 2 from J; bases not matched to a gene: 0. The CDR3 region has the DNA TGTGCCAGCAGCTTAGGGACAGGGGCCTACGAGCAGTACTTC. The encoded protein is CASSLGTGAYEQYF.

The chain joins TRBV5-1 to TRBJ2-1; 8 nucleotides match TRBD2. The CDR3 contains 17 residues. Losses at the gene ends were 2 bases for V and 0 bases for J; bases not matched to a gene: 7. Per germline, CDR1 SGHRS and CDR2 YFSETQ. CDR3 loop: CASSLGKRGRSYNEQFF. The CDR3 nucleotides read TGCGCCAGCAGCTTAGGAAAGCGGGGGCGCTCCTACAATGAGCAGTTCTTC.

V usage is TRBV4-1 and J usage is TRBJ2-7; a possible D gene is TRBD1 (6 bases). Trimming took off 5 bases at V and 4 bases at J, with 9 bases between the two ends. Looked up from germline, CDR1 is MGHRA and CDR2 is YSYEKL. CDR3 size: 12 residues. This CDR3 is CASSAQGYEQYF. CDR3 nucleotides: TGCGCCAGCAGCGCACAGGGATACGAGCAGTACTTC.

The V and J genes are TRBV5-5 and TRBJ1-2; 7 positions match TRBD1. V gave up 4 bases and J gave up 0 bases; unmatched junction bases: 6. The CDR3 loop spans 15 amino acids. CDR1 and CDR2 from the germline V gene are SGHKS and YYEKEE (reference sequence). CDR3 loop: CASSNRQGPNYGYTF. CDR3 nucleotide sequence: TGTGCCAGCAGCAACCGACAGGGACCTAACTATGGCTACACCTTC.

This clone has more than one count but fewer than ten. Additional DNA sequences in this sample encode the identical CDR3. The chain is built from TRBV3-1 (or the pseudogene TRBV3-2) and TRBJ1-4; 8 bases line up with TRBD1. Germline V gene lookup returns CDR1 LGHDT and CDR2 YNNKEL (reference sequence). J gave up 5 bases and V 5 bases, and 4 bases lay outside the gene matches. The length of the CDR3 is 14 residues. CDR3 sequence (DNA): TGTGCCAGCAGCTCCGGGACAGGCAATGAAAAACTGTTTTTT. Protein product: CASSSGTGNEKLFF.

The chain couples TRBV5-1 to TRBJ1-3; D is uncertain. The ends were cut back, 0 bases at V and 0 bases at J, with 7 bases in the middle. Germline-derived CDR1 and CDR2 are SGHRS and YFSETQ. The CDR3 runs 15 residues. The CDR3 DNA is TGCGCCAGCAGCTTGGCACAGAACTCTGGAAACACCATATATTTT. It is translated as CASSLAQNSGNTIYF.